The entry below describes one T cell receptor beta chain. V was pared by 5 bases and J by 7 bases, with 5 bases of the junction left unmatched. The CDR3 extends over 15 amino acids. Looked up from germline, CDR1 is SGHTA and CDR2 is FQGNSA. Authors' data handling: Amplification with reference gene primers provided the estimates of nucleated cell counts. Libraries were prepared by immunoSEQ multiplex PCR; TCRdb keeps only in-frame clonotypes and omits some of them. Clone size and V and J calls were adopted from that table, with D and trimming inferred from the DNA. The sample has around 69,000 clones; roughly four fifths are singletons. This record belongs to a study of blood T cell repertoires in COVID-19. Study as a whole: Donors in the United States, Italy and Spain gave samples during acute or convalescent COVID-19. T cells, B-cell-depleted T cells, or PBMCs provided the cDNA or gDNA that served as material.

The TCR comes from a woman aged 65 to 85 with acute or convalescent COVID-19. Sequenced input: peripheral blood. This chain joins TRBV7-2 and TRBJ1-6, with 10 bases fitting TRBD1. Here the CDR3 reads CASSNRDRGNSPLHF. The CDR3 DNA reads as TGTGCCAGCAGCAACCGGGACAGGGGAAATTCACCCCTCCACTTT.